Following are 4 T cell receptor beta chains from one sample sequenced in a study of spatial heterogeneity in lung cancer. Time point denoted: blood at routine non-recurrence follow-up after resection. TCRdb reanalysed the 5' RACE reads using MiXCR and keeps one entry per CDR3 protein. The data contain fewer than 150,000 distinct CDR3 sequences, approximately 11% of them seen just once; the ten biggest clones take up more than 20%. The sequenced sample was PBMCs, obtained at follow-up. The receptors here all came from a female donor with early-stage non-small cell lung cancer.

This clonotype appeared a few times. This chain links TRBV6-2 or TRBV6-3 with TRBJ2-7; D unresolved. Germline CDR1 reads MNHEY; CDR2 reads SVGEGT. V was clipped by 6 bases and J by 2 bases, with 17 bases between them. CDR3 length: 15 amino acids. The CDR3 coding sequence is TGTGCCAGCAGACGCTACGTGGCATTTCCCTACGAGCAGTACGTC. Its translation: CASRRYVAFPYEQYV.

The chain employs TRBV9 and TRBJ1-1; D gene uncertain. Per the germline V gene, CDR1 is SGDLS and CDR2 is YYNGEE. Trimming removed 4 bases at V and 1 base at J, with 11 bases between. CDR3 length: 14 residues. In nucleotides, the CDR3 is TGTGCCAGCAGCCTTGGCCGGGGGAACACTGAAGCTTTCTTT. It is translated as CASSLGRGNTEAFF.

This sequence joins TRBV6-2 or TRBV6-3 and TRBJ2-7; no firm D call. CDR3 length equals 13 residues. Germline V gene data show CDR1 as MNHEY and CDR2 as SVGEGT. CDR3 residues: CAGRKSAPSEQYV. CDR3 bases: TGTGCCGGCAGAAAATCGGCTCCCTCTGAGCAGTACGTC.

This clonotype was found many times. CDR3 coding DNA: TGTGCCAGCAGCCTGAGCAGGGCGAACACCGGGGAGCTGTTTTTT. Protein: CASSLSRANTGELFF. J is TRBJ2-2 and V is TRBV7-9; D may be TRBD1 (5 bases). The V gene's germline CDR1 is SEHNR and CDR2 FQNEAQ (reference sequence). The CDR3 length is 15 residues. V dropped 5 bases and J dropped 0 bases, with 10 bases sitting between them. Full variable domain (outside the CDR3, taken from reference TRBV7-9 and TRBJ2-2): DTGVSQNPRHKITKRGQNVTFRCDPISEHNRLYWYRQTLGQGPEFLTYFQNEAQLEKSRLLSDRFSAERPKGSFSTLEIQRTEQGDSAMYLCASSLSRANTGELFFGEGSRLTVL.